This TCR beta chain was captured by sequencing in a study of vaccination effects on CD4 cells after COVID-19. Subsequent to roughly 9 days of culture, CD4+ T cells were isolated. Nucleocapsid antibody tests were negative, and the vaccine recipients had no prior SARS-CoV-2 infection. Days 3 and 7 saw half the medium replaced with IL-2 medium. Data came from immunoSEQ multiplex PCR; TCRdb stores just in-frame clones and leaves some out. The sample lists around 70,000 clones, over 60% occurring once. Regarding the study as a whole: Vaccine-induced clones in healthy vaccinees cross-reacted with common cold coronaviruses in only 1 of 255 cases. In the late period after vaccination, infection- and vaccine-induced clones contracted markedly.

To note about this clone: Antigen unknown.

The sample here was CD4+ T cells from PBMCs cultured without peptide, taken before COVID-19 vaccination. This sequence originates from a human donor who received a COVID-19 vaccine.

The CDR3 loop is CASSRIIGAAAGNTIYF. CDR3 in DNA: TGTGCCAGCAGCCGAATAATCGGGGCCGCCGCGGGAAACACCATATATTTT. V usage is TRBV14 and J usage is TRBJ1-3; weak D call: TRBD1 (5 bases). The length of the CDR3 is 17 residues. CDR1 is SGHDN and CDR2 is FVKESK in the germline V gene. The V gene lost 4 bases and the J gene lost 4 bases, with 20 bases spanning the gap. Full variable domain (remainder filled in from reference TRBV14 and TRBJ1-3): EAGVTQFPSHSVIEKGQTVTLRCDPISGHDNLYWYRRVMGKEIKFLLHFVKESKQDESGMPNNRFLAERTGGTYSTLKVQPAELEDSGVYFCASSRIIGAAAGNTIYFGEGSWLTVV.